This TCR beta chain was captured in a study of T cells in Graves' hyperthyroidism and ophthalmopathy. The CDR3 has 17 amino acids. Looked up from germline, CDR1 is SGHAT and CDR2 is FQNNGV. V dropped 0 bases and J dropped 10; count of bases not matched to a gene: 8. Findings and limits, study-wide: Ophthalmopathy could be told apart from stable hyperthyroidism with a 13 V-J model.

In making diagnoses, clinical symptoms, serum thyroxine and TRAb, thyroid ultrasound and orbital computed tomography were all used. From RNA transcripts, TCR beta CDR3 regions were amplified. HTBI primers were employed in a first-round RT-PCR of the TCR CDR3. Each CDR3 protein is one row after TCRdb ran MiXCR on the multiplex PCR reads. This table holds around 300,000 distinct CDR3 sequences, 13% found once. As to this clonotype: Its antigen is unknown.

The sequencing input was blood. This chain links TRBV11-2 with TRBJ2-1; TRBD2 matches 14 bases. This TCR came from a woman aged 25 to 39 with Graves' hyperthyroidism that later progressed to Graves' ophthalmopathy. CDR3 sequence (DNA): TGTGCCAGCAGCTTAGATCTGGGACTAGCGGGGGAGGAAGAGCAGTTCTTC. Translation gives CASSLDLGLAGEEEQFF.